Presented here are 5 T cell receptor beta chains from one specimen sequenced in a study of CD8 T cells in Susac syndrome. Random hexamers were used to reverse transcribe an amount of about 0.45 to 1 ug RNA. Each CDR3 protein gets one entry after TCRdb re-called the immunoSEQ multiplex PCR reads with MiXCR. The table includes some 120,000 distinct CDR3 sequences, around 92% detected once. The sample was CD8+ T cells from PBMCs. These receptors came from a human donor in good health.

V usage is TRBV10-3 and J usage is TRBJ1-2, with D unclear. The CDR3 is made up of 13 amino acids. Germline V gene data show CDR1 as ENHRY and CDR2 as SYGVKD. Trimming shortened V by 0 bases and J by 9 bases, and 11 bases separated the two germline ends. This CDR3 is CAISESQPERYTF. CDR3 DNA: TGTGCCATCAGTGAGTCGCAGCCCGAGCGCTACACCTTC.

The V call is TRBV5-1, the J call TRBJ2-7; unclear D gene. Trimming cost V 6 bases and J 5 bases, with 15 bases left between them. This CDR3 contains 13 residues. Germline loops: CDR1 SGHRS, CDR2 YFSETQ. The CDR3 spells CASTPDSLNEQYF. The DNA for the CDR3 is TGCGCCAGCACCCCCGACTCTCTAAACGAGCAGTACTTC. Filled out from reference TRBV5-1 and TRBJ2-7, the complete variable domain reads KAGVTQTPRYLIKTRGQQVTLSCSPISGHRSVSWYQQTPGQGLQFLFEYFSETQRNKGNFPGRFSGRQFSNSRSEMNVSTLELGDSALYLCASTPDSLNEQYFGPGTRLTVT.

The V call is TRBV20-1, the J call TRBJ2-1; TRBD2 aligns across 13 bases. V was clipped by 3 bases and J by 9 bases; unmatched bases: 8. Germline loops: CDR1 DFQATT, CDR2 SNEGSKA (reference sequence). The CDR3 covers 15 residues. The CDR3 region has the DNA TGCAGTGCTAGGACACTAGCGGGGGGGCCGGTTGAGCAGTTCTTC. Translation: CSARTLAGGPVEQFF.

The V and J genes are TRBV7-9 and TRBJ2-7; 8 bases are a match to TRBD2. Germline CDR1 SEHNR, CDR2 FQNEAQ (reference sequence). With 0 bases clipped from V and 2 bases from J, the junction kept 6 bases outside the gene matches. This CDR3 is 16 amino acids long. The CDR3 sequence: CASSLASGVGAYEQYF. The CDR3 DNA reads TGTGCCAGCAGCTTAGCTAGCGGGGTGGGTGCCTACGAGCAGTACTTC.

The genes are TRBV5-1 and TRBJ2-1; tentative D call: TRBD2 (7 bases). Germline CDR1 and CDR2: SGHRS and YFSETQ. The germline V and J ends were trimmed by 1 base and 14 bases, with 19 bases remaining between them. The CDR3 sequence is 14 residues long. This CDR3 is CASSLWGRESSEFF. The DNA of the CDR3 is TGCGCCAGCAGCTTGTGGGGGCGGGAGTCTTCTGAGTTCTTC.